The 8 T cell receptor beta chains reported below all come from one sample, sequenced in a study of identical twins. TCRdb re-derived calls from the 5' RACE reads in MiXCR, one entry per CDR3 protein. The sample has 650,000 to 750,000 distinct CDR3 sequences; about 20% are singletons. The same data also went into a second study, on T cells expressing NK-cell markers.

The source material was PBMCs. The receptor source for this set is a woman between 18 and 30 years old in good health.

This clonotype was seen many times. This chain connects TRBV5-1 to TRBJ1-1; no reliable D call. This CDR3 is 15 amino acids long. The V end lost 2 bases, the J end lost 3 bases, and 14 bases lay between the germline ends. The germline V gene encodes CDR1 SGHRS and CDR2 YFSETQ. CDR3 sequence reads: CASSLRTGLYTEAFF. DNA for the CDR3: TGCGCCAGCAGCTTACGGACGGGCTTATACACTGAAGCTTTCTTT.

This clonotype has more than one count but fewer than ten. This CDR3 is CASSPDRVHGYTF. The CDR3 bases are TGTGCCAGCAGCCCTGACAGGGTGCACGGCTACACCTTC. This sequence joins TRBV5-6 and TRBJ1-2; 7 nucleotides align to TRBD1. This CDR3 is 13 amino acids long. V was pared by 4 bases and J by 8 bases, with 8 bases of the junction left unmatched. Germline CDR1 is SGHDT and CDR2 is YYEEEE.

This CDR3 is CASSSRGGYYEQYF. The CDR3 nucleotides are TGTGCCAGCAGCTCCCGTGGAGGGTACTACGAGCAGTACTTC. The rearrangement uses TRBV6-1 and TRBJ2-7, with D perhaps TRBD2 (6 bases). V gave up 6 bases and J gave up 3 bases, with 15 bases separating them. The CDR3 covers 14 residues. Germline-derived CDR1 and CDR2 are MNHNS and SASEGT.

The chain employs TRBV12-3 or TRBV12-4 and TRBJ2-3; D remains ambiguous. The CDR3 runs 15 residues. Trimming left V 6 bases short and J 0 bases short, with 13 bases between. The CDR3 coding sequence is TGTGCCAGCAGCCAACTCAAAACTAGCACAGATACGCAGTATTTT. This codes for CASSQLKTSTDTQYF.

This clonotype was found a few times. The V and J genes are TRBV20-1 and TRBJ2-7, with 7 positions matching TRBD2. The CDR3 runs 14 residues. Trimming at V came to 5 bases and at J to 6 bases, leaving 13 bases not matched to a gene. Germline V gives CDR1 DFQATT, CDR2 SNEGSKA (reference sequence). The DNA for the CDR3 is TGCAGTGCTCAACAGGCCAGCGGGATGGGCGAGCAGTACTTC. Translating it yields CSAQQASGMGEQYF.

The chain recombines TRBV11-2 with TRBJ1-6; 8 nucleotides align to TRBD1. Germline loops: CDR1 SGHAT, CDR2 FQNNGV. Trimming removed 1 base from V and 7 bases from J; junction bases left unmatched: 6. The CDR3 extends over 16 amino acids. The CDR3 region has the DNA TGTGCCAGCAGCTTAGGTGGGACAGGCAAGAATTCACCCCTCCACTTT. It encodes CASSLGGTGKNSPLHF.

CDR3 region: CASSAGTDANTEAFF. CDR3 in DNA: TGTGCCAGCAGCGCCGGGACAGATGCAAACACTGAAGCTTTCTTT. This chain joins TRBV9 and TRBJ1-1; 7 nucleotides line up with TRBD1. Losses at the gene ends were 3 bases for V and 2 bases for J; bases not matched to a gene: 7. Germline V CDR1 and CDR2: SGDLS, YYNGEE. The CDR3 length is 15 residues.

This clonotype has a handful of counts. V and J are TRBV6-2 or TRBV6-3 and TRBJ2-1; the D gene is possibly TRBD1 (5 bases). The CDR3 loop spans 11 amino acids. Looked up from germline, CDR1 is MNHEY and CDR2 is SVGEGT. Trimming left V 2 bases short and J 9 bases short, with 5 bases between. The CDR3 sequence: CASSYRGEQFF. In DNA form, the CDR3 reads TGTGCCAGCAGTTACAGGGGTGAGCAGTTCTTC.